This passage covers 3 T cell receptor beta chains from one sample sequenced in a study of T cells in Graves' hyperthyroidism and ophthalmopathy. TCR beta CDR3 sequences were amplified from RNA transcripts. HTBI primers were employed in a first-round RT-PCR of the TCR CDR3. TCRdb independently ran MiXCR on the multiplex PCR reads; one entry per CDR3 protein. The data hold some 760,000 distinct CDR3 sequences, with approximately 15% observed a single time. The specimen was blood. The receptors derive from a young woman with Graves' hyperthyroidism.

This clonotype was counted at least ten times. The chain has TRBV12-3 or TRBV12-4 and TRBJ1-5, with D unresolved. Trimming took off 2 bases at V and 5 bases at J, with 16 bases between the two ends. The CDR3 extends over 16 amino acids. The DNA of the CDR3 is TGTGCCAGCAGTTTATTGCGTTGGGGTACCGATCAGCCCCAGCATTTT. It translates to CASSLLRWGTDQPQHF.

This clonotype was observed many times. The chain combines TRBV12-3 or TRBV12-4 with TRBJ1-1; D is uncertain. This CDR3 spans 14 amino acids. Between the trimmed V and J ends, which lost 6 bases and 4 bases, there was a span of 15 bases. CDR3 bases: TGTGCCAGCAGGGCGACCGAGTTGGGCACTGAAGCTTTCTTT. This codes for CASRATELGTEAFF.

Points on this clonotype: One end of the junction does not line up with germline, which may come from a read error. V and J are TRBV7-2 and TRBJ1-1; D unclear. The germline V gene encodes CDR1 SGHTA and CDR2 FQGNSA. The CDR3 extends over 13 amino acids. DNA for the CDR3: TGTGCCAGCAGCTTTTGGGGAGGCACTGAAGCTCTCTTT. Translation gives CASSFWGGTEALF.